One and the same sample provided the 10 T cell receptor beta chains below, sequenced in a study of spatial heterogeneity in lung cancer. No antigen is known for these receptors. The time point was: sample taken at primary tumor resection. Broader study findings: The number of expanded tumor alpha and beta chains correlated with mutation number.

MiXCR was run by TCRdb on the 5' RACE reads, yielding one entry per CDR3 protein. The sample gives roughly 10,000 distinct CDR3 sequences, roughly an eighth of which show up once; roughly a tenth is in the top ten. The material sequenced was lung tumor tissue, taken at surgery. The receptors here all came from a male donor with early-stage non-small cell lung cancer.

The chain is built from TRBV12-3 or TRBV12-4 and TRBJ2-5, with D tentatively TRBD2 (5 bases). The CDR3 contains 14 residues. The V gene lost 3 bases and the J gene lost 2 bases, with 10 bases spanning the gap. The CDR3 loop reads CASSLRAAQETQYF. The DNA for the CDR3 is TGTGCCAGCAGTTTGCGAGCGGCTCAAGAGACCCAGTACTTC.

This clonotype came up many times. In DNA, the CDR3 is TGCAGTGCTAGAGAGGGCAGGGGCCCCGAAAAACTGTTTTTT. This codes for CSAREGRGPEKLFF. The J gene is TRBJ1-4, the V gene TRBV20-1; possibly TRBD1 for D (6 bases). Germline values: CDR1 DFQATT, CDR2 SNEGSKA (reference sequence). Deletions cut 0 bases from V and 8 bases from J, with 13 bases between. CDR3 size: 14 residues.

This clonotype was detected ten times or more. This sequence joins TRBV10-2 and TRBJ1-5; 9 bases align to TRBD1. Germline lookup yields CDR1 WSHSY and CDR2 SAAADI. This CDR3 spans 14 amino acids. V trimming: 6 bases; J trimming: 4 bases; junction bases outside the gene matches: 4. CDR3 bases: TGCGCCAGCAGAAACGGACAGGGGAATCAGCCCCAGCATTTT. Amino acid sequence: CASRNGQGNQPQHF.

This clonotype has ten or more counts. The chain couples TRBV6-6 to TRBJ2-1; 8 nucleotides line up with TRBD2. This CDR3 region has 15 residues. Germline V lookup: CDR1 MNHNY, CDR2 SVGAGI (reference sequence). With 5 bases clipped from V and 7 bases from J, the junction kept 10 bases outside the gene matches. The CDR3 sequence: CASSLGSGSGNEQFF. The CDR3, as DNA: TGTGCCAGCAGTCTGGGCAGCGGGAGTGGGAATGAGCAGTTCTTC.

This clonotype showed up many times. The chain combines TRBV20-1 with TRBJ2-3; D is possibly TRBD2 (6 bases). Trimming took 5 bases from V and 3 from J, leaving 15 bases between them. The CDR3 runs 14 residues. Germline assignment: CDR1 DFQATT and CDR2 SNEGSKA (reference sequence). The CDR3 sequence is CSALHVGGTDTQYF. CDR3 bases: TGCAGTGCTCTACACGTGGGGGGTACAGATACGCAGTATTTT.

This clonotype was seen ten or more times. The chain joins TRBV29-1 to TRBJ2-1; 7 positions agree with TRBD2. This CDR3 region has 17 residues. Germline CDR1 and CDR2: SQVTM and ANQGSEA. V was clipped by 6 bases and J by 4 bases; unmatched bases: 18. The CDR3 nucleotides are TGCAGCGTCCGCCTAGCGGATAACATCCTATCTTACAATGAGCAGTTCTTC. Amino acid sequence: CSVRLADNILSYNEQFF.

This clonotype was seen many times. The chain recombines TRBV6-2 or TRBV6-3 with TRBJ1-1, with D perhaps matching TRBD1 (6 bases). Trimming stripped 3 bases from V and 4 bases from J, with 18 bases between. The CDR3 loop spans 16 amino acids. Germline V gene sequence: CDR1 MNHEY, CDR2 SVGEGT. Here the CDR3 DNA reads TGTGCCAGCAGTTATCCTCGTGGGGGGCCGAGCACTGAAGCTTTCTTT. This sequence encodes CASSYPRGGPSTEAFF.

This clonotype was seen ten or more times. The CDR3 protein is CASTPGGFDYGYTF. In DNA form, the CDR3 reads TGTGCCAGCACCCCCGGAGGGTTTGACTATGGCTACACCTTC. The chain uses TRBV12-3 or TRBV12-4 and TRBJ1-2; D remains unclear. Trimming took off 7 bases at V and 3 bases at J, with 15 bases between the two ends. This CDR3 has 14 amino acids.

This clonotype has at least ten counts. The gene calls are TRBV29-1 and TRBJ1-2; 8 bases fit TRBD1. Germline CDR1 and CDR2: SQVTM and ANQGSEA. CDR3 length equals 13 residues. V gave up 1 base and J gave up 4 bases; unmatched junction bases: 2. CDR3 in amino acids: CSVEGTGTYGYTF. CDR3 nucleotide sequence: TGCAGCGTTGAAGGGACAGGGACCTATGGCTACACCTTC. Full variable domain (outside the CDR3, taken from reference TRBV29-1 and TRBJ1-2): SAVISQKPSRDICQRGTSLTIQCQVDSQVTMMFWYRQQPGQSLTLIATANQGSEATYESGFVIDKFPISRPNLTFSTLTVSNMSPEDSSIYLCSVEGTGTYGYTFGSGTRLTVV.

Many counts were recorded for this clonotype. The chain has TRBV14 and TRBJ2-5; D is unclear. CDR1 is SGHDN, CDR2 FVKESK, per germline. The CDR3 has 12 amino acids. Trimming removed 3 bases at V and 0 bases at J, with 2 bases between. The CDR3 region has the DNA TGTGCCAGCAGCCACTACCAAGAGACCCAGTACTTC. This sequence encodes CASSHYQETQYF.